This T cell receptor (beta chain) was captured by sequencing in a study of CD8+CD57+ T cells in acquired aplastic anemia. Study overall: CD4+ cells from healthy donors averaged about 10.8 million reads. Study outcomes and limitations: Levels of CD8+ Simpson's diversity were not significantly distinct in patients versus controls. The study identified almost 30 CD8+ CDR3 sequences shared by patients and controls.

CDR1 SGHAT and CDR2 FQNNGV come from the germline V gene. The junction had 12 bases not matched to a gene; V was cut back by 5 bases and J by 2 bases. The CDR3 is 16 residues long. About this clonotype: Its antigen is not known.

Using genomic DNA as the template, TCR beta VDJ and CDR3 profiling was carried out. TCRdb re-called the reads with MiXCR, one entry per CDR3 protein. The profile shows roughly 130,000 distinct CDR3 sequences, about half of them singletons. The receptor was derived from a human donor in good health, serving as a control. The gene calls are TRBV11-2 and TRBJ2-7; 7 bases map to TRBD1. Sequenced input: sorted CD4+, CD8+, or CD8+CD57+ T cells (not recorded which) from PBMCs. Here the CDR3 DNA reads TGTGCCAGCAGCCGAGCAAGGACAGGTTCTACCTACGAGCAGTACTTC. Translation: CASSRARTGSTYEQYF.